This T cell receptor (beta chain) was sequenced during a study of technical replicates of blood from several donors (dated by TCRdb to about 2017). About this clone itself: The target of this receptor is not known. The input lacks base qualities; no much larger clone sits a single base away.

Libraries were prepared through the immunoSEQ multiplex PCR assay. TCRdb mirrors the immuneACCESS table, restricted to in-frame sequences. Some clones are absent from its copies; in checked studies, under half trace to an unresolved V gene, and the reason for the others is unknown. The sample records some 70,000 clones, about 97% of which are singletons. About 0.24% of the sample belongs to the ten largest clones. Trimming costs V 2 bases and J 0 bases, and their ends lie 14 bases apart. The CDR3 has 16 amino acids, counting the end cysteine and phenylalanine. Here the CDR3 DNA is all that survives: 48 bases in frame from base 1. Sequences MNHEY (CDR1) and SVGAGI (CDR2) are obtained from the germline V gene.

The receptor comes from a human donor in good health. Sequenced material: T cells isolated from PBMCs. The rearranged segments are TRBV6-5 and TRBJ2-7; a tentative D call is TRBD1 (6 bases match). CDR3 region: CASSYADRASSYEQYF. DNA sequence: TGTGCCAGCAGTTACGCGGACAGAGCCTCCTCCTACGAGCAGTACTTC.